This T cell receptor beta chain was identified in a study of CXCR3-negative and CXCR3-positive naive CD8 T cells. Study in general: The libraries together contributed about 130 million TRB reads, each supplying about 1.5 +/- 0.3 million. Overall study results and limits: Comparably high diversity was seen in both naive subsets, and much lower diversity in memory CD8+ cells. Relative to CXCR3-negative naive cells, CXCR3-positive naive cells had more hydrophobic TRB CDR3s.

CD45RO-CCR7+CD27+CD95- characterized naive CD8+ T cells. As concerns this clonotype: The antigen remains unidentified.

Carrying UMI labels, the TRB cDNA libraries were prepared through 5' RACE. TCRdb re-analyzed the 5' RACE reads; it lists each CDR3 protein once, without DNA. The sample holds about 63,000 distinct CDR3 sequences. The germline gives CDR1 MRHNA, CDR2 SNTAGT. This CDR3 is built from 15 residues. This receptor was identified in a human donor in good health. Some clones in this sample may be carry-over from other donors' samples. This chain links TRBV6-4 with TRBJ2-3; TCRdb's D gene call, TRBD1, goes unchecked for lack of DNA. Material for sequencing was naive CXCR3+ CD8+ T cells from blood. The sample's subset: CD45RO-CCR7+CD27+CD95- naive CD8+ T cells expressing CXCR3 (TNR3+). The CDR3 here is CASSDGTGGPDTQYF.